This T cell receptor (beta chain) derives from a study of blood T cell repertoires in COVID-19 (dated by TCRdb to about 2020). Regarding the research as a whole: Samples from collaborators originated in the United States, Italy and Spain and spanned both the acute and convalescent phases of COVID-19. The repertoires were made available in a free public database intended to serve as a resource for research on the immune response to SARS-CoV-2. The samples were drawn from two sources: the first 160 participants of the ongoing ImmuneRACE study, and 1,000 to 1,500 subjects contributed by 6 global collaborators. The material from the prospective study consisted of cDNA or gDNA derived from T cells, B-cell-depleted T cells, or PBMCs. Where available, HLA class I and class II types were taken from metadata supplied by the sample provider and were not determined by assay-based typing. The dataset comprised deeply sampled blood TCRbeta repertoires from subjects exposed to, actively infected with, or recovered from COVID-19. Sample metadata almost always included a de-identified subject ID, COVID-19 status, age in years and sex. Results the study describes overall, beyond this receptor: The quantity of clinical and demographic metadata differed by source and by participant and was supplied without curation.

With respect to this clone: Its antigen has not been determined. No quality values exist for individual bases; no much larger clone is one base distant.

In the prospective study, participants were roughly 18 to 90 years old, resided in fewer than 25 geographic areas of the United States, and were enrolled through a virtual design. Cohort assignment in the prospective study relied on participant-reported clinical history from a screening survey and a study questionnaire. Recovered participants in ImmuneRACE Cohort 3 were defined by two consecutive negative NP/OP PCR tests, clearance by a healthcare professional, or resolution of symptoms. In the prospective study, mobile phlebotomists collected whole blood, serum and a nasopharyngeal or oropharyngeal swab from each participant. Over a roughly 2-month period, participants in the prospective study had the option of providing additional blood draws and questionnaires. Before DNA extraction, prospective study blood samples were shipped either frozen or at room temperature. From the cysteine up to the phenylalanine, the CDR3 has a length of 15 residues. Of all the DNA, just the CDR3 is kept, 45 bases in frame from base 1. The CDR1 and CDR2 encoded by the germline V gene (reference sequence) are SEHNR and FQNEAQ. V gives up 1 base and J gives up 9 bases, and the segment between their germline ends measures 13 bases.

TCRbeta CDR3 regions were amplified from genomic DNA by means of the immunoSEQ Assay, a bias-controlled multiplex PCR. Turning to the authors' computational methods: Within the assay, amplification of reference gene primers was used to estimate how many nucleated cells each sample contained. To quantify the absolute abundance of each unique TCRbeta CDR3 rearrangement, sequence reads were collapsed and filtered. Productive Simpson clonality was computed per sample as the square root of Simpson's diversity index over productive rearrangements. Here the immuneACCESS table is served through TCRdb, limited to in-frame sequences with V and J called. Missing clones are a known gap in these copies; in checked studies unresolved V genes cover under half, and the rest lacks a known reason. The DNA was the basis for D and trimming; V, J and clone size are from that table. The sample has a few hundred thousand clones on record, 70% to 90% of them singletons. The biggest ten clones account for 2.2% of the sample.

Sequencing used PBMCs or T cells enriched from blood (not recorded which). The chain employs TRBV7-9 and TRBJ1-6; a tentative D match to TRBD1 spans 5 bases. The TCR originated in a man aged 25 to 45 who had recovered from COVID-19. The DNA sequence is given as TGTGCCAGCAGCTTAGATGGGGGGAAGGGTTCACCCCTCCACTTT. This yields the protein CASSLDGGKGSPLHF.